The clone carrying this T cell receptor beta chain was seen only once. The CDR3 totals 13 residues. Trimming cost V 3 bases and J 8 bases, with 14 bases left between them. Germline V lookup: CDR1 SGHRS, CDR2 YFSETQ. Measured with immunoSEQ multiplex PCR; TCRdb has only the in-frame clones, and not every one. This sample has some 68,000 clones; just over 90% occur once, and the top ten carry roughly 1.4%. The data stem from a study of T cell changes during pregnancy in multiple sclerosis. Sequencing used peripheral blood, obtained in the second trimester of pregnancy. This clonotype was sampled from a female donor with multiple sclerosis, enrolled in a pregnancy study. This sequence joins TRBV5-1 and TRBJ1-2, with D tentatively TRBD1 (6 bases). The CDR3 reads CASSSNPGGGYTF. The DNA of the CDR3 is TGCGCCAGCAGCTCGAATCCGGGGGGCGGCTACACCTTC.